The following is a TCR beta chain sequence with its context. Its antigen is still unknown. This specimen comes from a study of T cell repertoires in cytomegalovirus infection. Overall study findings and caveats: HLA-C-restricted TCR beta clonotypes specific for CMV led the ex vivo response.

V shed 4 bases and J 4 bases; nucleotides not matched to a gene: 7. CDR3 size: 15 residues. Germline values: CDR1 SGHRS, CDR2 YFSETQ. TCRdb processed the reads anew with MiXCR; each CDR3 protein has one entry. The table includes about 330,000 distinct CDR3 sequences, just under 35% detected once. Sequencing was performed on cultured PBMCs, taken from culture after CMV antigen stimulation. The chain carries TRBV5-1 and TRBJ2-2; 7 bases fit TRBD2. The sequence was obtained from a human donor in good health (CMV status not recorded). Some clones in this sample may be carry-over from other donors' samples. CDR3 loop: CASSVGAGSTGELFF. The CDR3 DNA follows: TGCGCCAGCAGCGTCGGAGCGGGGAGCACCGGGGAGCTGTTTTTT.